Sequencing of this TCR beta chain was carried out in a study of post-analysis software for immune sequencing data. TCR beta cDNA libraries had unique molecular identifiers. TCRdb reanalysed the PCR reads using MiXCR and keeps one entry per CDR3 protein. Counted here are about 770,000 distinct CDR3 sequences, around 45% occurring once; the ten biggest clones make up roughly 5%. V was pared by 2 bases and J by 4 bases, with 8 bases between. The germline CDR1 and CDR2 sequences are MNHNS and SASEGT. This CDR3 has 13 residues. Details on this clonotype: Antigen specificity is unknown.

Study-level findings and limits: Patients used several TRBV segments, including TRBV5-6, TRBV5-1 and TRBV20-1, more often than controls.

The receptor was isolated from a girl aged 10 to 17 with multiple sclerosis. The chain links TRBV6-1 to TRBJ1-2; D ambiguous. The sequenced sample was blood. The chain's CDR3 is CASSERLGYGYTF. The CDR3 nucleotides read TGTGCCAGCAGTGAAAGGTTAGGCTATGGCTACACCTTC.